These T cell receptor beta chains were read from a single sample in a study of cytomegalovirus exposure and HLA in healthy donors. TCRdb keeps only in-frame clones here, not all; method: immunoSEQ multiplex PCR. Among about 200,000 clones listed, 80% to 85% were seen once. Material for sequencing was PBMCs. The receptors were sampled from a woman aged 18-29 years in good health and CMV-seronegative. Both conserved end residues are part of each CDR3. A D gene is named only where the DNA matches it firmly. Only part of the rows carry a size: once, few, many, or a class if the clone is expanded.

d_call	clone_size	v_call	j_call	cdr3_length	cdr3_nt	cdr3_aa
TRBD2	.	TRBV28	TRBJ2-1	16	TGTGCCAGCAGCTTACAACGGGAGGGCCACGACAATGAGCAGTTCTTC	CASSLQREGHDNEQFF
TRBD2	.	TRBV4-3	TRBJ2-3	16	TGCGCCAGCAGCCCCCGGGTAGCGGGATATGCCGATACGCAGTATTTT	CASSPRVAGYADTQYF
.	.	TRBV27	TRBJ1-1	14	TGTGCCAGCAGTTTAGTGGGGGGGAAGGCTGAAGCTTTCTTT	CASSLVGGKAEAFF
TRBD2	once	TRBV7-2	TRBJ2-7	15	TGTGCCAGCAGCTTAGATAGCGGGAGAGCGTACGAGCAGTACTTC	CASSLDSGRAYEQYF
.	.	TRBV25-1	TRBJ1-1	14	TGTGCCAGCAGTGACAGGGTGGGAAACACTGAAGCTTTCTTT	CASSDRVGNTEAFF
.	.	TRBV6-5	TRBJ2-1	16	TGTGCCAGCAGTTACTGGGGGAGGAATAACCTTAATGAGCAGTTCTTC	CASSYWGRNNLNEQFF
.	.	TRBV27	TRBJ2-6	14	TGTGCCAGCAGACAGCCCTCTGGGGCCAACGTCCTGACTTTC	CASRQPSGANVLTF
.	few	TRBV7-8	TRBJ1-2	18	TGTGCCAGCAGCTTAGTCGTTCTGACAGGAACGACCAACTATGGCTACACCTTC	CASSLVVLTGTTNYGYTF
TRBD1	.	TRBV19	TRBJ2-7	15	TGTGCCAGTAGTACCACGACAGGGATAGGCTACGAGCAGTACTTC	CASSTTTGIGYEQYF
.	.	TRBV7-9	TRBJ1-1	14	TGTGCCAGCAGCTTAGACTCGCGGGTCTCTGAAGCTTTCTTT	CASSLDSRVSEAFF
TRBD1	few	TRBV4-3	TRBJ1-2	14	TGCGCCAGCAGCCCCCGACAGGGATCTCCTGGCTACACCTTC	CASSPRQGSPGYTF
TRBD2	.	TRBV9	TRBJ2-1	15	TGTGCCAGCAGCGTAGTCGAGGGAGGGCCTAATGAGCAGTTCTTC	CASSVVEGGPNEQFF
TRBD1	.	TRBV5-4	TRBJ2-7	15	TGTGCCAGCAGCCCCAGGACAGGGCCGTCCTACGAGCAGTACTTC	CASSPRTGPSYEQYF
.	.	TRBV27	TRBJ1-1	14	TGTGCCAGCAGTAAGGGGTTCCTTTCTGACACCGCTTTCTTT	CASSKGFLSDTAFF
.	few	TRBV11-1	TRBJ2-2	17	TGTGCCAGCAGCTTCCGTGACAGGCCCCCGAACACCGGGGAGCTGTTTTTT	CASSFRDRPPNTGELFF
.	.	TRBV10-1	TRBJ2-3	14	TGCGCCAGCAGTGCTTCCAGGGGCACAGATACGCAGTATTTT	CASSASRGTDTQYF
TRBD2	once	TRBV28	TRBJ2-5	19	TGTGCCAGCAGCCCACCACCAGGGACTAGCGGGAGGGAAACGGAGACCCAGTACTTC	CASSPPPGTSGRETETQYF
.	.	TRBV5-1	TRBJ2-5	15	TGCGCCAGCAGCTTGGAAGGGGCACCCCAAGAGACCCAGTACTTC	CASSLEGAPQETQYF
TRBD2	once	TRBV10-3	TRBJ2-7	14	TGTGCCATCAGACCGGGACTAGCGGACCACGAGCAGTACTTC	CAIRPGLADHEQYF
.	.	TRBV6-1	TRBJ1-4	15	TGTGCCAGCAGTGAACTTGCAGGCAATAATGAAAAACTGTTTTTT	CASSELAGNNEKLFF
.	.	TRBV14	TRBJ1-5	13	TGTGCCAGCAGCCTTACACAGAATCAGCCCCAGCATTTT	CASSLTQNQPQHF
.	once	TRBV28	TRBJ2-3	14	TGTGCCAGCAGTTTTGGGGGACTTCGAGGGACGCAGTATTTT	CASSFGGLRGTQYF
.	.	TRBV19	TRBJ1-3	16	TGTGCCAGTAGTCCCCGAAGACAGATCTATGGAAACACCATATATTTT	CASSPRRQIYGNTIYF
.	.	TRBV11-3	TRBJ2-1	16	TGTGCCAGCAGCATTAGGGGAGGCGGGAAGAACAATGAGCAGTTCTTC	CASSIRGGGKNNEQFF
TRBD2	.	TRBV7-9	TRBJ2-7	16	TGTGCCAGCAGCTTAGCGAGCCAGCGGGGCGCCTACGAGCAGTACTTC	CASSLASQRGAYEQYF
.	.	TRBV19	TRBJ1-2	16	TGTGCCAGTAGTATAGCGGGCAGGGGTAATATCTATGGCTACACCTTC	CASSIAGRGNIYGYTF
.	.	TRBV9	TRBJ2-2	17	TGTGCCAGCAGCGTAGGGTTCGGGCGGGCGAACACCGGGGAGCTGTTTTTT	CASSVGFGRANTGELFF
.	few	TRBV4-3	TRBJ1-2	15	TGCGCCAGCAGCCAAGATAGAGGCGCTAACTATGGCTACACCTTC	CASSQDRGANYGYTF
TRBD2	.	TRBV10-3	TRBJ2-2	19	TGTGCCATCAGTGAAGGACTAGCGGGATTCCTCTCTGTTACCGGGGAGCTGTTTTTT	CAISEGLAGFLSVTGELFF
.	.	TRBV9	TRBJ2-1	18	TGTGCCAGCAGCGTAAATACAGGGATCACCCGAGAATACAATGAGCAGTTCTTC	CASSVNTGITREYNEQFF
.	few	TRBV2	TRBJ1-4	15	TGTGCCAGCAGTGTCGGAGGGACAACTAATGAAAAACTGTTTTTT	CASSVGGTTNEKLFF
.	.	TRBV30	TRBJ2-1	14	TGTGCCTGGAGTGCGGGTTTATCCTACAATGAGCAGTTCTTC	CAWSAGLSYNEQFF
.	.	TRBV9	TRBJ1-2	16	TGTGCCAGCAGCGTCCCCCGGGAGGGACCCGGGTATGGCTACACCTTC	CASSVPREGPGYGYTF
.	.	TRBV7-9	TRBJ1-1	14	TGTGCCAGCAGCTTTCAAGGGAGGAACACTGAAGCTTTCTTT	CASSFQGRNTEAFF
TRBD1	.	TRBV6-5	TRBJ1-4	14	TGTGCCAGCAGTTACCGGGACAGCCGGGAAAAACTGTTTTTT	CASSYRDSREKLFF
.	.	TRBV19	TRBJ2-5	17	TGTGCCAGTAGTATAGGACTGTCAAGAACGGCTGTAGAGACCCAGTACTTC	CASSIGLSRTAVETQYF
TRBD1	once	TRBV27	TRBJ1-5	15	TGTGCCAGCGGACAGGGTTCAGGACCGGATCAGCCCCAGCATTTT	CASGQGSGPDQPQHF
.	.	TRBV4-2	TRBJ2-5	17	TGTGCCAGCAGCCAAGTTCCCCGAGCGGGCTGGCAAGAGACCCAGTACTTC	CASSQVPRAGWQETQYF
.	.	TRBV5-6	TRBJ1-2	14	TGTGCCAGCAGCATCGACAGGACAGTCCCTGGCTACACCTTC	CASSIDRTVPGYTF
.	.	TRBV7-9	TRBJ2-3	16	TGTTCCAGCAGCTTAAAGGGGACTTCCGCCACAGATACGCAGTATTTT	CSSSLKGTSATDTQYF
.	once	TRBV7-9	TRBJ2-6	14	TGTTCCAGCAGGCACAGCTCTGGGGCCAACGTCCTGACTTTC	CSSRHSSGANVLTF
.	.	TRBV7-2	TRBJ1-5	15	TGTGCCAGCAGCCCAAACACAGGGCGGGATCAGCCCCAGCATTTT	CASSPNTGRDQPQHF
TRBD1	.	TRBV7-9	TRBJ1-3	18	TGTGCCAGCAGCTTAGTTAACTTGGGACAGCCCTCTGGAAACACCATATATTTT	CASSLVNLGQPSGNTIYF
TRBD2	.	TRBV5-8	TRBJ2-3	20	TGTGCCAGCAGCTGCATTTGGACTAGCGGGAGGGGCGAGAAGGCAGATACGCAGTATTTT	CASSCIWTSGRGEKADTQYF
.	.	TRBV30	TRBJ2-1	15	TGTGCCTGGAGTGCCGCTGTGGGCCACTCCTATGAGCAGTTCTTC	CAWSAAVGHSYEQFF
TRBD1	.	TRBV11-2	TRBJ1-1	16	TGTGCCAGCAGCTTAGTTATGGGACAGCCGAACACTGAAGCTTTCTTT	CASSLVMGQPNTEAFF
.	.	TRBV28	TRBJ1-2	14	TGTGCCAGCAGTTTCAGCCAGGGTTATTATGGCTACACCTTC	CASSFSQGYYGYTF
.	once	TRBV2	TRBJ2-1	15	TGTGCCAGCAGTGACAAGGCAGGGACCTACAATGAGCAGTTCTTC	CASSDKAGTYNEQFF